Here is one T cell receptor (beta chain) with its context. Its antigen is unknown. The data belong to a study of cytomegalovirus exposure and HLA in healthy donors. PCR primers comprised 60 Vbeta and 13 Jbeta primers. Per the original methods: In a later analysis, of approximately 81 million unique beta chains, about 11 million appeared in at least two donors. Libraries were prepared by immunoSEQ multiplex PCR; TCRdb keeps only in-frame clonotypes and omits some of them. V and J calls and clone size are copied from that table; D and trimming were computed from the DNA. The sample shows about 170,000 clones, around 68% of them seen only once. This CDR3 contains 13 residues. The V gene's germline CDR1 is SNHLY and CDR2 FYNNEI. V lost 5 bases, J lost 4 bases, and 4 bases stayed unmatched. Study-wide points: CMV serostatus was the only recorded immune exposure for donors.

The donors comprised healthy bone marrow donors. The donors, nominally healthy at sampling, likely had unrecorded immune exposures. Specimen: PBMCs. The TCR was taken from a girl aged 10-17 years in good health and CMV-seronegative. The chain is built from TRBV2 and TRBJ2-5, with 7 bases identical to TRBD2. In DNA form, the CDR3 reads TGTGCCAGCAGTCTGGGGGGGGTAGAGACCCAGTACTTC. Translating it yields CASSLGGVETQYF.